These 25 T cell receptor beta chains were sequenced from one sample in a study of shared clonotypes between healthy human individuals (dated by TCRdb to 2020 to 2022). Library construction relied on the immunoSEQ multiplex PCR assay. Entries here come from immuneACCESS through TCRdb and include only in-frame sequences with V and J called. Some clones fail to appear in such tables; in the studies checked, an unresolved V gene covers under half of the shortfall, and the cause of the remainder is unknown. The sample table records about 1 million clones; about 80% of these occur just once. The ten largest clones take up more than 0.5% of the sample. Sequenced sample: memory CD4+ T cells from PBMCs. Read against the paper, the sample's cell subset or site label means: CD45RA-negative fraction. These receptors were collected from a young man in good health. Some clones in this sample may be carry-over from other donors' samples.

The chain employs TRBV7-9 and TRBJ2-3, with D perhaps given as TRBD1 or TRBD2 (5 bases each). Trimming removed 5 bases at V and 1 base at J, with 16 bases between. This CDR3 is 16 amino acids long. The germline V gene encodes CDR1 SEHNR and CDR2 FQNEAQ (reference sequence). The CDR3 region has the DNA TGTGCCAGCAGCCCTAAGTTGTGGGACGGCACAGATACGCAGTATTTT. Translation: CASSPKLWDGTDTQYF.

This chain connects TRBV5-1 to TRBJ1-4; TRBD1 might be the D (5 bases). The ends were cut back, 4 bases at V and 4 bases at J, with 11 bases in the middle. The CDR3 is 14 residues long. Germline V gene data show CDR1 as SGHRS and CDR2 as YFSETQ. The CDR3 protein is CASSQGWFNEKLFF. In DNA, the CDR3 is TGCGCCAGCAGCCAGGGATGGTTTAATGAAAAACTGTTTTTT.

This chain joins TRBV4-2 and TRBJ2-7; 16 nucleotides agree with TRBD2. The junction had 6 bases not matched to a gene; V was cut back by 0 bases and J by 10 bases. The CDR3 is 16 amino acids. The germline CDR1 and CDR2 sequences are LGHNA and YNFKEQ. CDR3 loop: CASSQESGTSGRAQYF. The CDR3 nucleotides are TGTGCCAGCAGCCAAGAATCCGGGACTAGCGGGAGGGCCCAGTACTTC.

This clone was recorded a few times. The CDR3 region is CASSRPVNSNQPQHF. The CDR3 bases are TGTGCCAGCAGCCGCCCGGTAAATAGCAATCAGCCCCAGCATTTT. The chain recombines TRBV6-1 with TRBJ1-5, with D unresolved. V lost 6 bases and J lost 0, with 12 bases in between. The CDR3 is 15 amino acids. Germline V gene sequence: CDR1 MNHNS, CDR2 SASEGT.

CDR3 sequence (DNA): TGCGCCAGCACGCCGTTGGGCAGGCCGTCCTACAATGAGCAGTTCTTC. Amino acids: CASTPLGRPSYNEQFF. J is TRBJ2-1 and V is TRBV5-1, with no clear D. This CDR3 has 16 residues. Trimming shortened V by 6 bases and J by 1 base, and 17 bases separated the two germline ends. The germline V gene encodes CDR1 SGHRS and CDR2 YFSETQ. Full variable domain (rest looked up from reference TRBV5-1 and TRBJ2-1): KAGVTQTPRYLIKTRGQQVTLSCSPISGHRSVSWYQQTPGQGLQFLFEYFSETQRNKGNFPGRFSGRQFSNSRSEMNVSTLELGDSALYLCASTPLGRPSYNEQFFGPGTRLTVL.

The chain employs TRBV15 and TRBJ2-5, with 9 nucleotides matching TRBD1. V shed 9 bases and J 2 bases; nucleotides not matched to a gene: 4. This CDR3 region has 13 residues. CDR1 is LNHNV and CDR2 is YYDKDF in the germline V gene (reference sequence). CDR3 bases: TGTGCCACGGGACAGGGTCCTCAAGAGACCCAGTACTTC. Translated: CATGQGPQETQYF.

The rearrangement uses TRBV29-1 and TRBJ2-1, with 11 nucleotides matching TRBD1. The V segment lost 0 bases and the J segment 4 bases; nucleotides outside the gene matches: 8. Germline CDR1 and CDR2: SQVTM and ANQGSEA. The CDR3 runs to 17 residues. CDR3 sequence (DNA): TGCAGCGTTGAAGATCTCGGGACAGGGGGAAGGTACAATGAGCAGTTCTTC. It codes for CSVEDLGTGGRYNEQFF.

The chain carries TRBV2 and TRBJ2-7, with 10 positions matching TRBD1. Germline V gene lookup returns CDR1 SNHLY and CDR2 FYNNEI. V lost 6 bases to trimming and J lost 6 bases; unmatched junction nucleotides: 11. The CDR3 is 15 residues long. CDR3 sequence: CASRGGTGEMREQYF. DNA for the CDR3: TGTGCCAGCAGGGGAGGGACAGGGGAAATGCGCGAGCAGTACTTC.

CDR3 sequence: CASSRPRDSSYEQYF. The CDR3 coding sequence is TGTGCCAGCAGTCGCCCCCGGGACAGCTCCTACGAGCAGTACTTC. This chain links TRBV28 with TRBJ2-7; TRBD1 matches at 7 bases. This CDR3 comprises 15 residues. V lost 5 bases to trimming and J lost 0 bases; unmatched junction nucleotides: 7. Germline-derived CDR1 and CDR2 are MDHEN and SYDVKM.

The V call is TRBV10-3, the J call TRBJ2-7; 7 bases line up with TRBD2. After removal of 4 bases from V and 5 bases from J, the junction contained 5 bases not matched to a gene. The germline V gene has CDR1 ENHRY and CDR2 SYGVKD. The length of the CDR3 is 13 residues. The CDR3 reads CAISVRESDEQYF. The DNA of the CDR3 is TGTGCCATCAGTGTGCGGGAGTCCGACGAGCAGTACTTC.

The chain employs TRBV5-1 and TRBJ2-1; 10 bases agree with TRBD1. V shed 7 bases and J 6 bases; nucleotides not matched to a gene: 10. From germline, CDR1 is SGHRS and CDR2 YFSETQ. The CDR3 extends over 15 amino acids. CDR3: CASFGGTGVPNEQFF. CDR3 bases: TGCGCCAGCTTCGGAGGGACAGGGGTCCCCAATGAGCAGTTCTTC. Full variable domain (outside the CDR3, taken from reference TRBV5-1 and TRBJ2-1): KAGVTQTPRYLIKTRGQQVTLSCSPISGHRSVSWYQQTPGQGLQFLFEYFSETQRNKGNFPGRFSGRQFSNSRSEMNVSTLELGDSALYLCASFGGTGVPNEQFFGPGTRLTVL.

This chain links TRBV2 with TRBJ2-7; TRBD2 matches at 8 bases. The trim removed 4 bases at V and 3 bases at J, leaving 5 bases unmatched. The CDR3 length is 14 residues. Looked up from germline, CDR1 is SNHLY and CDR2 is FYNNEI. The CDR3 loop is CASSGLSGNYEQYF. The CDR3 DNA follows: TGTGCCAGCAGTGGTCTTAGCGGGAACTACGAGCAGTACTTC. The complete variable domain, with remaining parts taken from reference TRBV2 and TRBJ2-7, reads EPEVTQTPSHQVTQMGQEVILRCVPISNHLYFYWYRQILGQKVEFLVSFYNNEISEKSEIFDDQFSVERPDGSNFTLKIRSTKLEDSAMYFCASSGLSGNYEQYFGPGTRLTVT.

This rearrangement joins TRBV2 to TRBJ2-3; 8 bases fit TRBD1. CDR1 SNHLY and CDR2 FYNNEI come from the germline V gene. The CDR3 has 16 residues. V shed 6 bases and J 1 base; nucleotides not matched to a gene: 9. Here the CDR3 DNA reads TGTGCCAGCAGAAAGCTTCCGGGACAGGGCACAGATACGCAGTATTTT. It yields the protein CASRKLPGQGTDTQYF.

In this sample, this clone turned up once. Other DNA sequences of this sample code for an identical CDR3. V usage is TRBV9 and J usage is TRBJ2-7; 9 bases are shared with TRBD1. The ends lost 2 bases at V and 4 bases at J; junction bases unmatched: 4. Germline CDR1 reads SGDLS; CDR2 reads YYNGEE. The CDR3 loop spans 14 amino acids. CDR3 nucleotides: TGTGCCAGCAGCGTGGGACAGGGAAATTACGAGCAGTACTTC. Its protein product is CASSVGQGNYEQYF.

V usage is TRBV28 and J usage is TRBJ1-2, with TRBD1 as a possible D gene (5 bases). This CDR3 contains 13 residues. Germline lookup yields CDR1 MDHEN and CDR2 SYDVKM. V was trimmed by 4 bases and J by 6 bases, leaving 12 bases between them. The CDR3 DNA is TGTGCCAGCAGTTCCGCAGGGCGGAATGGCTACACCTTC. It specifies CASSSAGRNGYTF.

The chain carries TRBV5-4 and TRBJ2-3; D gene ambiguous. V gave up 0 bases and J gave up 2 bases, with 7 bases separating them. From germline, CDR1 is SGHNT and CDR2 YYREEE (reference sequence). The CDR3 runs 14 residues. CDR3 sequence: CASSLEADTDTQYF. The CDR3 DNA sequence: TGTGCCAGCAGCTTGGAAGCAGACACAGATACGCAGTATTTT.

This chain uses TRBV28 with TRBJ1-5; D not certain. The CDR3 has 12 residues. Looked up from germline, CDR1 is MDHEN and CDR2 is SYDVKM. Between the trimmed V and J ends, which lost 6 bases and 6 bases, there was a span of 9 bases. In nucleotides, the CDR3 is TGTGCCAGCAGGCTTGCTGGTCAGCCCCAGCATTTT. Protein product: CASRLAGQPQHF.

This chain uses TRBV28 with TRBJ2-6; D not certain. The CDR3 extends over 17 amino acids. V was shortened by 7 bases and J by 0 bases, with 16 bases between the two germline ends. The germline gives CDR1 MDHEN, CDR2 SYDVKM. The CDR3: CASKSRLPDSGANVLTF. CDR3 DNA: TGTGCCAGCAAATCCCGTCTCCCCGACTCTGGGGCCAACGTCCTGACTTTC.

The rearrangement joins TRBV10-2 to TRBJ2-7, with TRBD1 as a possible D gene (5 bases). The CDR3 covers 14 residues. Per germline, CDR1 WSHSY and CDR2 SAAADI. Deletions cut 0 bases from V and 0 bases from J, with 6 bases between. CDR3 in DNA: TGCGCCAGCAGTGAGTCGACAGACTCCTACGAGCAGTACTTC. This translates into CASSESTDSYEQYF.

The chain is built from TRBV30 and TRBJ2-7; 10 bases align to TRBD1. The CDR3 totals 17 residues. Looked up from germline, CDR1 is GTSNPN and CDR2 is SVGIG (reference sequence). The V and J ends lost 5 bases and 4 bases, in that order; junction bases with no gene match: 17. The CDR3 bases are TGTGCCTGGTACCGACCGACAGGGGGCGCCGGGAGGTACGAGCAGTACTTC. It specifies CAWYRPTGGAGRYEQYF.

CDR3 bases: TGTGCCAGCAGCGTTGCTACGGGGACTGAAGCTTTCTTT. The encoded protein is CASSVATGTEAFF. V gene TRBV7-6 combines with J gene TRBJ1-1, with D unresolved. Germline V gene data show CDR1 as SGHVS and CDR2 as FNYEAQ. The V gene lost 5 bases and the J gene lost 5 bases, with 12 bases spanning the gap. CDR3 size: 13 residues.

The chain has TRBV7-9 and TRBJ2-3, with TRBD2 matching over 10 bases. With V trimmed by 5 bases and J by 0 bases, 8 bases remained unmatched. Per germline, CDR1 SEHNR and CDR2 FQNEAQ (reference sequence). This CDR3 region has 17 residues. CDR3 in amino acids: CASSPLSGRESTDTQYF. CDR3 in DNA: TGTGCCAGCAGCCCCCTCAGCGGGAGGGAGAGCACAGATACGCAGTATTTT. The full variable domain, with the rest looked up from reference TRBV7-9 and TRBJ2-3, is DTGVSQNPRHKITKRGQNVTFRCDPISEHNRLYWYRQTLGQGPEFLTYFQNEAQLEKSRLLSDRFSAERPKGSFSTLEIQRTEQGDSAMYLCASSPLSGRESTDTQYFGPGTRLTVL.

This chain connects TRBV6-5 to TRBJ2-3, with D perhaps TRBD1 or TRBD2 (5 bases each). Germline V CDR1 and CDR2: MNHEY, SVGAGI. Trimming stripped 4 bases from V and 1 base from J, with 9 bases between. This CDR3 comprises 14 residues. The CDR3 sequence: CASSLRDRTDTQYF. Here the CDR3 DNA reads TGTGCCAGCAGTTTAAGGGACCGCACAGATACGCAGTATTTT.

This clone has just a few counts. The chain links TRBV6-1 to TRBJ2-7, with 9 bases identical to TRBD2. In germline, CDR1 is MNHNS, CDR2 SASEGT. The CDR3 is 14 residues long. V was pared by 5 bases and J by 6 bases, with 8 bases of the junction left unmatched. CDR3: CASSRISGRTEQYF. Here the CDR3 DNA reads TGTGCCAGCAGTAGGATTAGCGGGAGAACCGAGCAGTACTTC.

A word on this clone: Other nucleotide sequences from this sample produce the same CDR3. The chain is built from TRBV5-4 and TRBJ2-5, with 11 bases that match TRBD2. J gave up 3 bases and V 2 bases, and 0 bases lay outside the gene matches. Germline values: CDR1 SGHNT, CDR2 YYREEE (reference sequence). The CDR3 runs 14 residues. The CDR3 DNA sequence: TGTGCCAGCAGCTTACTAGCGGGGGAAGAGACCCAGTACTTC. Translation: CASSLLAGEETQYF.